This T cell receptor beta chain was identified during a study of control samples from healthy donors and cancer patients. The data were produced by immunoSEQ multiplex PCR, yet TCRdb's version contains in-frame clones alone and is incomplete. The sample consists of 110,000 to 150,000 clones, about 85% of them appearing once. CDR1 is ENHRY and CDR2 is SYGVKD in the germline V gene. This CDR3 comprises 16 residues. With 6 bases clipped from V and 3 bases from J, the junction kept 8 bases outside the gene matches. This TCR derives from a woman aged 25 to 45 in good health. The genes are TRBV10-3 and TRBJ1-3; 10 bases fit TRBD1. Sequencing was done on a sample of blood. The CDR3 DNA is TGTGCCATCAGGAATTCCGGGACAGGGGTTGGAAACACCATATATTTT. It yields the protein CAIRNSGTGVGNTIYF.